Listed below are T cell receptor beta chains from one sample, sequenced in a study of early T cells in non-severe SARS-CoV-2 infection. TCRdb reanalysed the 5' RACE reads using MiXCR and keeps one entry per CDR3 protein. Among about 110,000 distinct CDR3 sequences listed, 10% to 15% were seen once. The material sequenced was whole blood, taken at baseline. These receptor sequences come from an adult who was a healthcare worker with PCR-confirmed SARS-CoV-2 infection or an uninfected control (not recorded which). CDR3s include the opening cysteine and the closing phenylalanine or tryptophan. Fields, in order: D gene, clone size, V gene, J gene, CDR3 DNA, CDR3 protein. A D gene is named only where the DNA matches it firmly. The size entry is marked missing in some rows and otherwise reads once, few, many or a size class.

.,.,TRBV19,TRBJ2-2,TGTGCCACCTCCGACGGAGGGGACACCGGGGAGCTGTTTTTT,CATSDGGDTGELFF
.,.,TRBV19,TRBJ1-5,TGTGCCAGTAGTTGTTGTTCCGGGAGGAGTCAGCCCCAGCATTTT,CASSCCSGRSQPQHF
TRBD1,few,TRBV6-6,TRBJ2-7,TGTGCCAGCAGTACCCCGACAGGGGACGAGGGCGAGCAGTACTTC,CASSTPTGDEGEQYF
TRBD2,many,TRBV28,TRBJ2-5,TGTGCCAGCAGCTTAGCGGGGCCTAAGGGGGAGACCCAGTACTTC,CASSLAGPKGETQYF
.,few,TRBV25-1,TRBJ1-1,TGTGCCAGCAACGATGGGGCTGAAGCTTTCTTT,CASNDGAEAFF
TRBD1,few,TRBV2,TRBJ2-2,TGTGCCAGCAGTTGGAACAGGGGCAACACCGGGGAGCTGTTTTTT,CASSWNRGNTGELFF
TRBD2,many,TRBV4-1,TRBJ2-1,TGCGCCAGCAGCCAAGAAGCCAGCGGGGGGCTAAATGAGCAGTTCTTC,CASSQEASGGLNEQFF
TRBD1,.,TRBV6-1,TRBJ2-3,TGTGCCAGCAGGGCAGGACAGGGCACAGATACGCAGTATTTT,CASRAGQGTDTQYF
.,.,TRBV13,TRBJ2-1,TGTGCCAGCAGCCGTCCGAGGCAGTCGTACAATGAGCAGTTCTTC,CASSRPRQSYNEQFF
.,.,TRBV9,TRBJ2-3,TGTGCCAGCAGCGACGGGGGAGGTACGCAGTATTTT,CASSDGGGTQYF
.,.,TRBV20-1,TRBJ1-1,TGCAGTGCTGCCCCGGGGCAGGGAGGATACACTGAAGCTTTCTTT,CSAAPGQGGYTEAFF
.,.,TRBV5-4,TRBJ2-7,TGTGCCAGCAGCTACGAGGGAGACATTAGAAGGCCCTACGAGCAGTACTTC,CASSYEGDIRRPYEQYF
TRBD2,few,TRBV5-1,TRBJ2-1,TGCGCCAGCAGCTTGAGTCTAGCGGGATTATACAATGAGCAGTTCTTC,CASSLSLAGLYNEQFF
.,few,TRBV7-2,TRBJ1-5,TGTGCCAGCAGCCCACTGGACAGAAATCAGCCCCAGCATTTT,CASSPLDRNQPQHF
.,few,TRBV27,TRBJ2-3,TGTGCCAGCAGTTGGAGGCCTGCCAGCACAGATACGCAGTATTTT,CASSWRPASTDTQYF
TRBD1,few,TRBV7-2,TRBJ2-7,TGTGCCAGCAGCTTACCCGGGACAGGGGTATGGGAGCAGTACTTC,CASSLPGTGVWEQYF
.,many,TRBV12-3/TRBV12-4,TRBJ2-1,TGTGCCAGCAGTCGGCACCGGACGGAATCTAGCCATGAGCAGTTCTTC,CASSRHRTESSHEQFF
.,many,TRBV19,TRBJ2-7,TGTGCCAGTAGAACTTCCGGGCGTCCTAGCGAGCAGTACTTC,CASRTSGRPSEQYF
.,few,TRBV19,TRBJ1-2,TGTGCCAGTATAAGGGCAAACTATGGCTACACCTTC,CASIRANYGYTF
TRBD2,.,TRBV27,TRBJ2-1,TGTGCCAGCACAGGACTAGCGGGGTACAATGAGCAGTTCTTC,CASTGLAGYNEQFF
TRBD2,.,TRBV30,TRBJ2-5,TGTGCCTGGAGTGTACCGGTGCTAGCGGGGAATCAAGAGACCCAGTACTTC,CAWSVPVLAGNQETQYF
.,.,TRBV5-1,TRBJ1-1,TGCGCCAGCAGCCCGGACGGACACCTGATCAACACTGAAGCTTTCTTT,CASSPDGHLINTEAFF
.,few,TRBV28,TRBJ2-7,TGTGCCAGCAGTCCCCTGGGAAGCGGAAGATCCTACGAGCAGTACTTC,CASSPLGSGRSYEQYF
TRBD1,.,TRBV28,TRBJ1-2,TGTGCCAGCAAAAAACAGGGGGCGAACTATGGCTACACCTTC,CASKKQGANYGYTF
TRBD1,.,TRBV29-1,TRBJ1-5,TGCAGCGTGACAGGGGGATTCGATCAGCCCCAGCATTTT,CSVTGGFDQPQHF
.,few,TRBV20-1,TRBJ2-1,TGCAGTGCTAGAGAAGATTATGAGCAGTTCTTC,CSAREDYEQFF
.,few,TRBV12-3/TRBV12-4,TRBJ1-2,TGTGCCAGCAGTTTAGCCACTTCTTATGGCTACACCTTC,CASSLATSYGYTF
TRBD1,few,TRBV6-6,TRBJ1-2,TGTGCCAGCATGCGGGACAGGCAAAACTATGGCTACACCTTC,CASMRDRQNYGYTF
TRBD2,few,TRBV15,TRBJ2-1,TGTGCCACCAGCAGATCGGGGGAGGGGTACAATGAGCAGTTCTTC,CATSRSGEGYNEQFF
TRBD2,.,TRBV20-1,TRBJ2-7,TGCAGTGCTAGAGATAGGGAAAAGACCGGGACGCGGGGGGAGCAGTACTTC,CSARDREKTGTRGEQYF
.,few,TRBV29-1,TRBJ1-2,TGCAGCGTAGGCTTCCCCCCCTATGGCTACACCTTC,CSVGFPPYGYTF
.,.,TRBV19,TRBJ2-5,TGTGCCAGTAGTTCCCAAACTCCCACAGGAAAAGAGACCCAGTACTTC,CASSSQTPTGKETQYF
.,few,TRBV6-1,TRBJ1-2,TGTGCCAGCAGTGAAGGGGAGACAGTTTCACGAGGCTACACCTTC,CASSEGETVSRGYTF
TRBD2,.,TRBV20-1,TRBJ2-3,TGCAGTGCTAGACAGGCGGGAGTTTCGACAGATACGCAGTATTTT,CSARQAGVSTDTQYF
.,.,TRBV12-3/TRBV12-4,TRBJ1-4,TGTGCCAGCAGCAAACAGGCAACTAATGAAAAACTGTTTTTT,CASSKQATNEKLFF
.,.,TRBV5-1,TRBJ1-2,TGCGCCAGCAGCCCCAAGAGCGGTGCCTATGGCTACACCTTC,CASSPKSGAYGYTF
.,.,TRBV5-1,TRBJ1-1,TGCGCCAGCACCGGAACAGGTGAAGCTTTCTTT,CASTGTGEAFF
.,.,TRBV28,TRBJ2-3,TGTGCCAGCAGTTTAAGGACACTACGCACAGATACGCAGTATTTT,CASSLRTLRTDTQYF
.,.,TRBV4-1,TRBJ1-6,TGCGCCAGCAGCCGGGTAGACATTACTTTCACACCCCTCCACTTT,CASSRVDITFTPLHF
TRBD2,few,TRBV29-1,TRBJ2-7,TGCAGCGTGCTGCCGGGACTAGCGAACTACGAGCAGTACTTC,CSVLPGLANYEQYF
TRBD1,.,TRBV7-8,TRBJ1-1,TGTGCCAGCAGGCAAACAGGGGGCTCTGGCACTGAAGCTTTCTTT,CASRQTGGSGTEAFF
TRBD2,many,TRBV7-2,TRBJ2-5,TGTGCCAGCAGCTTAGCGGCCGGCGGGGGGACCCACCAAGAGACCCAGTACTTC,CASSLAAGGGTHQETQYF
TRBD1,.,TRBV6-5,TRBJ2-7,TGTGCCAGCCGCACCGTACAGGGGAACTACGAGCAGTACTTC,CASRTVQGNYEQYF
TRBD2,few,TRBV5-6,TRBJ2-3,TGTGCCAGCAGACCCGAAGCGGGGATCACAGATACGCAGTATTTT,CASRPEAGITDTQYF